This T cell receptor (beta chain) was captured by sequencing in a study of shared T cell receptors in the human thymus (dated by TCRdb to about 2021). Describing the broader study: The study examined how self-reactive, shared T-cell receptor alpha chains are generated in the human thymus.

Libraries were built with the immunoSEQ multiplex PCR assay. This immuneACCESS table, as held by TCRdb, lists in-frame sequences with V and J called but not all clones. Of the missing ones, under half trace to an unresolved V gene in checked studies; the others have no known cause. This sample gives hundreds of thousands of clones in total; more than 75% of them show up just once. The ten largest clonotypes hold about 0.013% of the sample. This clone was seen a handful of times. The antigen it binds to is not known. Within one base of it there is no much larger clone, and no base qualities were kept. From its cysteine to its phenylalanine, the CDR3 spans 17 amino acids. Kept here is only the CDR3 DNA, which spans 51 bases and is read in frame from base 1. The CDR1 and CDR2 encoded by the germline V gene (reference sequence) are SGHKS and YYEKEE. V ends up 5 bases short and J 0 bases short, with an unmatched junction base count of 11.

Separately, the same data were catalogued under a study of human thymus T cells. The second study also describes: The donors were immunologically healthy infants in Finland who had open corrective cardiac surgery for congenital heart defects. The thymus tissue came from surgical resects taken out during corrective cardiac surgery. Usage of V and J gene segments appeared to be biased in both the thymic and the peripheral blood repertoires. The related research reported highly overlapping thymic TCR repertoires among unrelated individuals. The study described the TCR alpha and beta repertoires in about eight infant thymus samples and four matching peripheral blood samples. Donor ages ranged from roughly 7 to 250 days, and the cohort comprised six or seven male and two female infants. After being mechanically released from the tissue, thymocytes were kept at -70 degrees C in pellets of roughly 8.5-34 million cells. A QIAsymphony instrument was used to extract genomic DNA from the frozen cell pellets. The immunoSEQ multiplex PCR assay was used to amplify the TCRB and TCRAD loci from a standardized amount of quality-controlled genomic DNA. Amplicons spanned the V(D)J region at a length sufficient to cover the CDR3 and identify V and J genes. Amplicon sequencing was performed on an Illumina platform through the commercial immunoSEQ service. Primer bias and sequencing errors were corrected as previously described, and TCRAD and TCRB definitions were based on the IMGT database. The repertoires were analysed using immunoSEQ Analyzer 3.0 and VDJTools for basic statistics, V/J segment usage, diversity estimates, rarefaction and pairwise overlap. To estimate diversity, the Chao1, ChaoE, Efron-Thisted, Shannon and inverse Simpson indices were applied, and diversity was also estimated on datasets down-sampled to the smallest sample. For repertoire overlap, CDR3 nucleotide sequence, V gene and J gene had to match strictly, and clustering was done by Jaccard-based multidimensional scaling. On average, thymus samples yielded 800,000 or so unique TCRB clonotypes, whereas blood samples yielded roughly 81,000.

Sequencing was done on a sample of thymocytes. The sequence is built from TRBV5-5 and TRBJ1-5; the junction holds 7 bases that match TRBD1. This clonotype was sampled from a boy less than two years old with a congenital heart defect. Donor details come from another sample of the same person, matched by shared clones. The DNA sequence reads TGTGCCAGCAGTCGCGGAGGGGGACAGAATAGCAATCAGCCCCAGCATTTT. This encodes CASSRGGGQNSNQPQHF.